This TCR beta chain was captured by sequencing in a study of CXCR3-negative and CXCR3-positive naive CD8 T cells. CDR1 LGHDT and CDR2 YNNKEL come from the germline V gene (reference sequence). The CDR3 spans 14 residues. Findings of the study overall: Higher TRB CDR3 hydrophobicity marked CXCR3-positive naive cells relative to CXCR3-negative naive cells.

Via 5' RACE with UMI labels, TRB cDNA libraries were prepared. TCRdb re-called the 5' RACE reads and gives one entry per CDR3 protein, without DNA. The sample features 75,000 to 100,000 distinct CDR3 sequences, with 0.82% in its top ten. Comments on this clonotype: Its antigen is unidentified.

Researchers sorted approximately 290,000 cells of each CD8+ T cell subset in triplicate. The sample was naive CXCR3+ CD8+ T cells from blood. Subset indicated: CD45RO-CCR7+CD27+CD95- naive CD8+ T cells expressing CXCR3 (TNR3+). The chain has TRBV3-1 and TRBJ2-6; absent DNA, TCRdb's TRBD1 call cannot be checked. This receptor was identified in a human donor in good health. Some clones in this sample may be carry-over from other donors' samples. This chain's CDR3 is CASSRQGKANVLTF.